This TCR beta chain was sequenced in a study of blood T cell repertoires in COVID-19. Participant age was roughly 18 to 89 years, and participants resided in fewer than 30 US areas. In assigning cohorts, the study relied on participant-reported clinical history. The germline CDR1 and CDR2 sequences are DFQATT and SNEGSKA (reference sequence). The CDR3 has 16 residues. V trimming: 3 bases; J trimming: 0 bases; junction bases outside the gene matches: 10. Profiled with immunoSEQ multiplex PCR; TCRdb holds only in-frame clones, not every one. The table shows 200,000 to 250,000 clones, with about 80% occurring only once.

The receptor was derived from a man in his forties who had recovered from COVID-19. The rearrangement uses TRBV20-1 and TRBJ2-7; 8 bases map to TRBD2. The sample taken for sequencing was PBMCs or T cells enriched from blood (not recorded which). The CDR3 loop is CSASASGGWSSYEQYF. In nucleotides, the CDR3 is TGCAGTGCTAGTGCCAGCGGGGGCTGGAGCTCCTACGAGCAGTACTTC.